This T cell receptor beta chain was profiled in a study of CD8 T cells in ankylosing spondylitis. Whole-study results and caveats: Relatively scarce in peripheral blood, disease-linked clones were CD8+. Disease-linked clones reportedly showed significant enrichment in matched ankylosing spondylitis synovial fluid. Seven to nine highly homologous variants made up a TCR beta motif, and this motif appeared characteristic of ankylosing spondylitis blood.

The authors made TCR beta libraries by quantitative 5'-RACE with molecular barcodes. TCRdb re-analysed the 5' RACE reads in MiXCR, keeping a single row per CDR3 protein. Among around 430,000 distinct CDR3 sequences listed, 15% to 20% were seen once. A remark on this clonotype: The antigen remains undetermined.

Specimen: blood, either unsorted or a sorted T cell fraction (not recorded which). The source is a male donor with ankylosing spondylitis.

CDR3 sequence: CSAKLAGTGGSQYF. As DNA, the CDR3 is TGCAGTGCTAAACTAGCGGGGACCGGAGGGTCCCAGTACTTC. V usage is TRBV20-1 and J usage is TRBJ2-5; TRBD2 matches 10 bases. V trimming: 4 bases; J trimming: 9 bases; junction bases outside the gene matches: 11. Germline CDR1 is DFQATT and CDR2 is SNEGSKA (reference sequence). The CDR3 length is 14 residues.